Below, 32 T cell receptor beta chains from the same sample are listed, as sequenced in a study of T cell clusters in autoimmune cytopenias (dated by TCRdb to about 2019). TCRdb shows the sequencer as Illumina MiSeq. To amplify TRB rearrangements, a touch-down multiplex PCR protocol was run with the TRB-A and TRB-B primer pools combined in a single tube. TCRdb reprocessed the sequencing reads and holds a single record per CDR3 protein sequence, with no DNA. The table for this sample lists approximately 4,100 distinct CDR3 sequences. Roughly 14% of the sample is in the top ten clones. TRB amplification used approximately 230 ng of peripheral blood genomic DNA, tens of thousands of genome equivalents, per sample. These data are also associated with another study on T cell repertoires in aging, cancer and after chemotherapy.

The sample was peripheral blood. The source is a human donor in good health.

V is TRBV27 and J is TRBJ1-5; TCRdb selects TRBD1, and the lack of DNA leaves this call unchecked. Germline V gene data show CDR1 as MNHEY and CDR2 as SMNVEV (reference sequence). This CDR3 comprises 16 residues. CDR3 loop: CAGDFRQGFCNQPQHF.

The chain combines TRBV7-2 with TRBJ1-1. Germline V CDR1 and CDR2: SGHTA, FQGNSA. The CDR3 is 11 residues long. The CDR3: CASSLVYGAFF.

This clonotype is classed as medium-sized by frequency. The rearrangement links TRBV7-2 to TRBJ2-2. Germline V gene sequence: CDR1 SGHTA, CDR2 FQGNSA. The CDR3 runs to 14 residues. The CDR3 loop reads CASSLGLNTGELFF.

Measured by frequency, this clonotype is medium-sized. This chain uses TRBV10-3 with TRBJ2-3; TCRdb's assignment of TRBD2 cannot be checked, as there is no DNA. The CDR3 is 18 residues long. The germline gives CDR1 ENHRY, CDR2 SYGVKD. The chain's CDR3 is CAIRAGTSGGLSTDTQYF.

This rearrangement joins TRBV5-6 to TRBJ2-7; TCRdb calls TRBD1, which cannot be checked without DNA. CDR1 and CDR2 from the germline V gene are SGHDT and YYEEEE. The CDR3 covers 14 residues. CDR3 amino acids: CARSYWTGDYEQYF.

CDR3 loop: CSASTQRGDGEQFF. J is TRBJ2-1 and V is TRBV20-1; checking the TCRdb D call of TRBD1 is not possible without DNA. Germline CDR1 is DFQATT and CDR2 is SNEGSKA (reference sequence). This CDR3 is 14 amino acids long.

The chain combines TRBV20-1 with TRBJ2-2. Germline CDR1 is DFQATT and CDR2 is SNEGSKA (reference sequence). The CDR3 has 13 amino acids. The CDR3 here is CSAKGKGTGELFF.

This clonotype is deemed medium-sized (0.01 to 0.1%) by its frequency. CDR3 sequence: CASSPPGRPNTGELFF. The V gene is TRBV12-3 or TRBV12-4, the J gene TRBJ2-2; TCRdb selects TRBD2, and the lack of DNA leaves this call unchecked. The length of the CDR3 is 16 residues.

This clonotype is identified as medium-sized from frequency. V usage is TRBV6-1 and J usage is TRBJ2-6; the TRBD1 assignment by TCRdb is unverifiable without DNA. The CDR3 has 15 amino acids. Looked up from germline, CDR1 is MNHNS and CDR2 is SASEGT. The CDR3 spells CASSQGGSGANVLTF.

This sequence joins TRBV20-1 and TRBJ1-4; TCRdb picks TRBD1, but there is no DNA to check that call. The CDR3 totals 13 residues. Germline CDR1 and CDR2: DFQATT and SNEGSKA (reference sequence). CDR3 residues: CSAGAGPNEKLFF.

This clonotype ranks as medium-sized in terms of frequency. The chain combines TRBV7-9 with TRBJ2-1; the D call of TRBD2 rests on TCRdb alone, since no DNA is present to check it. Germline V gene sequence: CDR1 SEHNR, CDR2 FQNEAQ (reference sequence). The CDR3 has 14 residues. The CDR3 protein is CASSSRGGANEQFF.

This clonotype is called medium-sized based on its frequency. This chain links TRBV6-5 with TRBJ1-2; there is no DNA to check the TCRdb D call of TRBD1. CDR1 MNHEY and CDR2 SVGAGI come from the germline V gene. The CDR3 spans 15 residues. CDR3 loop: CASSETQGGTYGYTF.

The V and J genes are TRBV4-1 and TRBJ1-3. The CDR3 is made up of 16 amino acids. The germline CDR1 and CDR2 sequences are MGHRA and YSYEKL. The CDR3 here is CASSQDPDRIGNTIYF.

This clonotype is classed as medium-sized by frequency. This chain joins TRBV19 and TRBJ1-6. Germline V gene lookup returns CDR1 LNHDA and CDR2 SQIVND (reference sequence). The CDR3 runs 15 residues. The CDR3 loop is CASSTTGAGNSPLHF.

This chain uses TRBV19 with TRBJ2-4. The CDR3 contains 13 residues. Germline-derived CDR1 and CDR2 are LNHDA and SQIVND (reference sequence). CDR3 sequence reads: CASSIGSEPTQYF. The full variable domain, completed using reference TRBV19 and TRBJ2-4, is DGGITQSPKYLFRKEGQNVTLSCEQNLNHDAMYWYRQDPGQGLRLIYYSQIVNDFQKGDIAEGYSVSREKKESFPLTVTSAQKNPTAFYLCASSIGSEPTQYFGAGTRLSVL.

V gene TRBV7-9 combines with J gene TRBJ2-2. There are 14 residues in the CDR3. The germline V gene has CDR1 SEHNR and CDR2 FQNEAQ (reference sequence). CDR3 sequence reads: CASTSAGVTGELFF.

The chain uses TRBV6-6 and TRBJ1-4; TCRdb designates TRBD1, a call that cannot be tested without DNA. This CDR3 contains 14 residues. Germline-derived CDR1 and CDR2 are MNHNY and SVGAGI (reference sequence). The CDR3 loop is CAGRREGLEEKLFF.

The chain combines TRBV6-4 with TRBJ1-2. This CDR3 has 12 amino acids. The germline gives CDR1 MRHNA, CDR2 SNTAGT. This CDR3 reads CASSDSSGGYTF.

The chain links TRBV18 to TRBJ2-5. Germline assignment: CDR1 KGHSH and CDR2 LQKENI. This CDR3 is 14 amino acids long. The CDR3 region is CASSPSRNQETQYF.

This clonotype shows up as medium-sized by frequency. CDR3 residues: CSVASGQYPYEQYF. This chain uses TRBV29-1 with TRBJ2-7; TCRdb's assignment of TRBD1 cannot be checked, as there is no DNA. The CDR3 length is 14 residues. Germline lookup yields CDR1 SQVTM and CDR2 ANQGSEA.

Considering frequency, this clonotype is medium-sized. This sequence joins TRBV7-6 and TRBJ2-7; TCRdb's D call, TRBD1, is unchecked because there is no DNA. This CDR3 comprises 13 residues. Germline V lookup: CDR1 SGHVS, CDR2 FNYEAQ. The CDR3 is CASSPDRGYEQYF.

Measured by frequency, this clonotype is large (0.1 to 1%). The V and J genes are TRBV29-1 and TRBJ2-2; TCRdb names TRBD2, which stays unverified in the absence of DNA. The CDR3 consists of 13 residues. CDR1 and CDR2 (germline): SQVTM, ANQGSEA. The CDR3 loop is CSVASGGTGELFF.

Considering frequency, this clonotype is medium-sized. V is TRBV12-3 or TRBV12-4 and J is TRBJ2-2; TCRdb outputs TRBD1, but without DNA this stays unchecked. The CDR3 sequence is 16 residues long. The CDR3 is CASSHSGGGRTGELFF.

The chain couples TRBV5-1 to TRBJ1-1; without DNA, the TCRdb call of TRBD1 cannot be checked. The germline V gene has CDR1 SGHRS and CDR2 YFSETQ. The CDR3 spans 14 residues. The CDR3 region is CASSLETANTEAFF.

V and J are TRBV11-1 and TRBJ2-1; TCRdb's assignment of TRBD2 cannot be checked, as there is no DNA. Germline CDR1 is SGHAT and CDR2 is FQDESV (reference sequence). CDR3 size: 18 residues. CDR3 region: CASSPGLAGQTQYNEQFF.

Considering frequency, this clonotype is medium-sized. The chain has TRBV6-5 and TRBJ2-1; the D call of TRBD2 rests on TCRdb alone, since no DNA is present to check it. This CDR3 has 15 residues. Germline CDR1 MNHEY, CDR2 SVGAGI. The CDR3 sequence: CASRYLAGVYNEQFF.

The chain carries TRBV5-1 and TRBJ2-1; there is no DNA to check the TCRdb D call of TRBD1. This CDR3 is 14 amino acids long. The V gene's germline CDR1 is SGHRS and CDR2 YFSETQ. CDR3 sequence reads: CASTPGQSYNEQFF.

This clonotype counts as medium-sized by frequency. This chain's CDR3 is CASSEGTGLYYGYTF. The gene calls are TRBV5-6 and TRBJ1-2; TCRdb outputs TRBD1, but without DNA this stays unchecked. The CDR3 runs to 15 residues. CDR1 and CDR2 from the germline V gene are SGHDT and YYEEEE.

The chain is built from TRBV5-1 and TRBJ2-2; the D call from TCRdb, TRBD2, cannot be confirmed without DNA. This CDR3 spans 16 amino acids. CDR1 is SGHRS, CDR2 YFSETQ, per germline. CDR3 residues: CASSLQPTRDTGELFF.

According to its frequency, this clonotype is medium-sized. The chain has TRBV20-1 and TRBJ2-3; TCRdb calls TRBD1, which cannot be checked without DNA. The CDR3 is made up of 14 amino acids. Germline V CDR1 and CDR2: DFQATT, SNEGSKA (reference sequence). CDR3 sequence: CSVTAPRSTDTQYF.

This clonotype registers large by frequency. The chain has TRBV29-1 and TRBJ2-3; TCRdb returns TRBD2, unconfirmable since there is no DNA. The CDR3 has 11 amino acids. The germline V gene encodes CDR1 SQVTM and CDR2 ANQGSEA. The chain's CDR3 is CSARPADTQYF.

By frequency, this clonotype is medium-sized. The rearrangement uses TRBV5-6 and TRBJ1-4. This CDR3 contains 13 residues. The germline gives CDR1 SGHDT, CDR2 YYEEEE. This CDR3 reads CASSLVQDEKLFF. The variable domain in full, completed from reference TRBV5-6 and TRBJ1-4, reads DAGVTQSPTHLIKTRGQQVTLRCSPKSGHDTVSWYQQALGQGPQFIFQYYEEEERQRGNFPDRFSGHQFPNYSSELNVNALLLGDSALYLCASSLVQDEKLFFGSGTQLSVL.